This T cell receptor (beta chain) derives from a study of preoperative IRX-2 immunotherapy in early breast cancer (dated by TCRdb to the late 2010s). Comments on this clone: Its antigen target is currently unknown. No base-level quality is on record; no much larger clone is a single base apart.

The label giving this sample's treatment or condition can be read as: preoperative locoregional IRX-2 cytokine immunotherapy. The samples were obtained from a phase Ib study that tested preoperative, locoregional IRX-2 cytokine immunotherapy designed to prime immune responses. Donors were patients with early-stage breast cancer who received IRX-2 before surgery. Library preparation was by the immunoSEQ multiplex PCR assay. The source is immuneACCESS, and TCRdb retained only in-frame sequences with V and J called. Part of the clones is not carried over; for the studies checked, unresolved V genes explain less than half of this, and the remainder is unexplained. This sample lists about 23,000 clones; 80% to 90% were detected once. Roughly 9% of the sample rests with the top ten. This receptor was taken from a human donor with breast cancer. Sample: tumor tissue, taken after IRX-2 immunotherapy.

Read as DNA, the sequence is TGTGCCAGCAGTGCTCGGGCTAGCGGAAACACAGATACGCAGTATTTT. Its coded protein is CASSARASGNTDTQYF. The sequence links TRBV2 to TRBJ2-3; 7 junctional bases match TRBD2. After removal of 4 bases from V and 2 bases from J, the junction retains 9 bases not matched to a gene. The CDR3, cysteine through phenylalanine, is 16 amino acids long. The retained sequence is limited to the CDR3, 48 bases, with the frame set at the first base. CDR1 SNHLY and CDR2 FYNNEI are derived from the germline V gene.